The 8 T cell receptor beta chains presented below share a single source sample, sequenced in a study of tumor and adjacent non-tumor tissue in lung cancer. RNA was extracted from bulk tissue without any cell sorting. This non-tumor lung sample came from over 3 cm beyond the tumor edge. TCRbeta libraries were built with three rounds of nested PCR, modified from ARM-PCR. TCRdb re-called the multiplex PCR reads through MiXCR, storing one row per CDR3 protein. The table lists about 76,000 distinct CDR3 sequences, 65% to 85% of them singletons. Sequenced material: distant non-tumor lung tissue. These receptors came from a man in his sixties with non-small cell lung cancer.

Comment on this clonotype: At one of its ends the junction is not consistent with the germline gene, which may arise from a read error. The chain employs TRBV6-1 and TRBJ1-2, with TRBD1 identical over 7 bases. Germline lookup yields CDR1 MNHNS and CDR2 SASEGT. CDR3 length equals 13 residues. Here the CDR3 reads CVNQGQYNYGYTF. For the CDR3, the DNA is TGTGTCAACCAGGGACAGTACAACTATGGCTACACTTTC.

This clonotype appeared once. Because the CDR3 is missing its conserved closing phenylalanine or tryptophan, this is likely a read error. V is TRBV11-2 and J is TRBJ1-1; TRBD1 might be the D (6 bases). Germline V gene lookup returns CDR1 SGHAT and CDR2 FQNNGV. CDR3 length: 14 amino acids. The CDR3 DNA sequence: TGTGCCAGCAGCTTCGGTCAGGGGAACACTGTAGCTTTCATT. Residues: CASSFGQGNTVAFI.

This clonotype appeared a single time. V and J are TRBV11-3 and TRBJ2-7, with D unresolved. The length of the CDR3 is 15 residues. Germline values: CDR1 SGHNT, CDR2 YENEEA. V gave up 3 bases and J gave up 4 bases, with 16 bases separating them. The CDR3 loop reads CASSFRTGLTYEQYF. The DNA for the CDR3 is TGTGCCAGCAGCTTTCGAACTGGATTAACATACGAGCAGTACTTC.

Remarks on this clonotype: At one end the junction does not follow the germline gene, possibly because of a read error. V gene TRBV12-3 or TRBV12-4 combines with J gene TRBJ2-1; 7 nucleotides line up with TRBD1. CDR3 size: 13 residues. The DNA for the CDR3 is TGTGCCAGCAGTTTAGCAGGGGGCAATAAGCAGTTCTTC. Protein sequence: CASSLAGGNKQFF.

A remark on this clonotype: A read error may explain this, as a much larger clone is one base away. It is likely a read error, because the conserved phenylalanine at the end of the CDR3 is missing. The V call is TRBV11-3, the J call TRBJ2-1; tentatively, D is TRBD1 or TRBD2 (5 bases each). The CDR3 totals 15 residues. The V gene lost 4 bases and the J gene lost 6 bases, with 16 bases spanning the gap. Looked up from germline, CDR1 is SGHNT and CDR2 is YENEEA. CDR3 sequence (DNA): TGTGCCAGCAGCTACTTCGGGATAGGGGCCAATGAGCAGTTCCTC. This sequence encodes CASSYFGIGANEQFL.

With respect to this clonotype: A much larger clone lies a single base off, so this may be a read error. Here the CDR3 omits its conserved ending phenylalanine or tryptophan, so a read error is the likely source. The V call is TRBV5-4, the J call TRBJ1-2; tentatively, D is TRBD1 (6 bases). Germline CDR1 reads SGHNT; CDR2 reads YYREEE (reference sequence). The CDR3 is made up of 14 amino acids. The V gene lost 3 bases and the J gene lost 1 base, with 10 bases spanning the gap. The DNA for the CDR3 is TGTGCCAGCAGCTCCCAGGACAGTAACTATGGCTACACCATC. Protein sequence: CASSSQDSNYGYTI.

In the case of this clonotype: Germline is not matched at one junction end, which may reflect a read error. The rearrangement uses TRBV12-3 or TRBV12-4 and TRBJ2-7; maybe TRBD2 (5 bases). This CDR3 has 12 residues. CDR3 DNA sequence: TGTGCCAACAGTTTCCGGGGTTACGAGCAGTACTTC. As protein: CANSFRGYEQYF.

This clonotype was counted only a few times. Since a much larger clone is just one base distant, this may be a read error. CDR3 DNA: TGCAGTGCTAACCAACTAGCGGGGAGGAACAAAGAGCAGTTCTTC. Protein: CSANQLAGRNKEQFF. V is TRBV20-1 and J is TRBJ2-1; TRBD2 matches at 10 bases. Germline V gene data show CDR1 as DFQATT and CDR2 as SNEGSKA (reference sequence). The CDR3 runs to 15 residues.